The 5 T cell receptor beta chains reported below all come from one sample, sequenced in a study of control samples from healthy donors and cancer patients. Repertoires were generated with immunoSEQ multiplex PCR, while TCRdb's copy carries only in-frame clones and drops some. The repertoire holds about 130,000 clones, with around 90% as singletons. Sequences were obtained from blood. These TCRs come from a man aged 35-49 years in good health.

V usage is TRBV28 and J usage is TRBJ2-2; 9 positions agree with TRBD2. The germline gives CDR1 MDHEN, CDR2 SYDVKM. The ends lost 2 bases at V and 4 bases at J; junction bases unmatched: 11. The CDR3 has 18 residues. The CDR3 coding sequence is TGTGCCAGCAGTTTAGTGGGAGGTCTAGCGGGGCTCACCGGGGAGCTGTTTTTT. Protein sequence: CASSLVGGLAGLTGELFF.

This rearrangement joins TRBV6-5 to TRBJ1-5, with 7 bases matching TRBD1. This CDR3 region has 13 residues. Germline V lookup: CDR1 MNHEY, CDR2 SVGAGI. The V segment lost 7 bases and the J segment 4 bases; nucleotides outside the gene matches: 4. In nucleotides, the CDR3 is TGTGCCAGCACTATGACAGGGAATCAGCCCCAGCATTTT. The encoded protein is CASTMTGNQPQHF.

V is TRBV10-3 and J is TRBJ1-2; TRBD1 might be the D (6 bases). V was cut by 4 bases and J by 2 bases, with 20 bases left in between. This CDR3 has 17 amino acids. Germline V gives CDR1 ENHRY, CDR2 SYGVKD. The CDR3 nucleotides are TGTGCCATCAGTGGCGTCGCGGAGGGGGTTCGGAACTATGGCTACACCTTC. It translates to CAISGVAEGVRNYGYTF.

V and J are TRBV18 and TRBJ2-3; weak D call: TRBD2 (7 bases). CDR3 length equals 14 residues. Germline V gene lookup returns CDR1 KGHSH and CDR2 LQKENI. V was shortened by 5 bases and J by 6 bases, with 15 bases between the two germline ends. CDR3 in DNA: TGTGCCAGCTCAACGGGGGGCGTAGGCGATACGCAGTATTTT. This codes for CASSTGGVGDTQYF.

This CDR3 reads CASSLIVAKANEQFF. As DNA, the CDR3 is TGTGCCAGCAGCTTAATAGTTGCCAAGGCCAATGAGCAGTTCTTC. The chain is built from TRBV7-3 and TRBJ2-1; D is ambiguous. Trimming took 1 base from V and 6 from J, leaving 13 bases between them. CDR1 is SGHTA, CDR2 FQGTGA, per germline. The CDR3 is 15 amino acids.